This T cell receptor (beta chain) was sequenced during a study of T cells in Graves' hyperthyroidism and ophthalmopathy (dated by TCRdb to 2018 to 2020). Regarding the research as a whole: Peripheral blood samples were taken at the time of initial diagnosis, prior to any treatment. In roughly six Graves' hyperthyroidism patients, the study also compared T-cell repertoires from thyroid tissue with T-cell repertoires from blood. To identify distinguishing TCR V-J signatures, a discovery cohort of around 100 patients was used, comprising 40 to 45 with Graves' ophthalmopathy and some 60 with stable Graves' hyperthyroidism. Following sampling, methimazole starting at 30 mg daily was given to hyperthyroidism patients, and high-dose intravenous methylprednisolone was given to ophthalmopathy patients. The approximately 97 discovery patients were randomly divided into training and test sets at a 7:3 ratio. Whether ophthalmopathy could be predicted prospectively was tested in an independent validation cohort made up of under 20 hyperthyroidism patients plus 17 patients who later progressed to ophthalmopathy. The paper reports TCR Vbeta CDR3 sequencing of some 140 peripheral blood samples: under 45 ophthalmopathy, roughly 74 hyperthyroidism and approximately 17 progressor patients.

Beyond this particular receptor, the publication reports: Sample size was not statistically predetermined, and investigators were not blinded to group allocation. In validation, the model predicted progression to ophthalmopathy with over 60% sensitivity and approximately 78% specificity, a median of 6.5 months before onset. Most expanded thyroid clonotypes (frequency above 0.001) were also detected in blood, suggesting blood repertoires may reflect thyroid immune responses. A 13 V-J signature model separated ophthalmopathy from stable hyperthyroidism, with around 90% sensitivity and roughly 84% specificity in cross-validation and 80%/75% in testing.

The hyperthyroidism patients were between 18 and 65 years old and newly diagnosed, with a disease duration of less than 2 months. The study excluded patients with uncontrolled infections, other autoimmune diseases, pregnancy or lactation. Diagnoses relied on clinical symptoms, serum thyroxine and TRAb, thyroid ultrasound and orbital computed tomography. Blood from progressor patients was drawn when they were first diagnosed with hyperthyroidism, before any ophthalmopathy symptoms appeared. PBMCs were separated from roughly 9.3 ml of fresh peripheral blood using Ficoll-Paque density gradient centrifugation. Patients classed as progressors first received a Graves' hyperthyroidism diagnosis and then went on to develop ophthalmopathy during follow-up. Total RNA was extracted using Trizol reagent, and RNA quality was assessed on an Agilent 2100 Bioanalyzer. At least ten counts were recorded for this clonotype. The specificity of this receptor is unknown. Base qualities are not at hand, and no much larger clone is one base apart.

V is pruned by 11 bases and J by 4 bases, leaving 5 bases of the junction without a gene match. The CDR3, cysteine through phenylalanine, is 13 amino acids long. Only the CDR3 portion is preserved as DNA: 39 bases, with reading frame beginning at the first base. The germline V gene sets CDR1 to ENHRY and CDR2 to SYGVKD. TCR beta CDR3 regions were amplified from RNA transcripts. A first-round RT-PCR of the TCR CDR3 used the HTBI primer set with the Qiagen OneStep RT-PCR kit. A second multiplex PCR round built the libraries, followed by size selection and purification. Paired-end sequencing of the libraries was performed with 100 bp reads on an Illumina HiSeq2000. From the authors' description of their analysis: SOAPnuke was used to process the raw data, with reads discarded if the reads contained adapters or uncalled bases, had a mean Phred below 15, or lacked an exact constant-primer or identifier match. COPE v1.2.5 was used to merge the high-quality paired reads, and each unique nucleotide sequence was defined as a clonotype. MiTCR v1.1 was used to align clonotypes to the IMGT TRBV, TRBD and TRBJ reference segments. Only V-J combinations with frequency above 0.0001, covering 99% to 99.2% of repertoires, were analysed. A TCS score was defined as the ratio between F50 (clonal expansion) and ExV (chaos), using BLOSUM62-based TCRdist between CDR3 peptides within each V-J. Welch's t-statistics and random forest reduced 514 V-J features to 10 to 15, which were used in a naive Bayes classifier (R e1071). The public reads were reanalyzed by TCRdb: fastp trimming at Q25, MiXCR alignment, in-frame beta chains only. Rows with a matching CDR3 protein are joined into one entry that keeps the most common DNA and genes. TCRdb, not the authors, supplied the V and J calls. In this sample the table shows about 270,000 distinct CDR3 sequences, approximately 14% of which occur a single time. The ten most abundant clones make up more than 30% of the sample.

The sample taken for sequencing was blood. The sequence is built from TRBV10-3 and TRBJ2-2; 9 bases in the middle match TRBD2. The clonotype was recovered from a woman between 50 and 59 years old with Graves' hyperthyroidism that later progressed to Graves' ophthalmopathy. The bases read TGTGCCGCCTTAGCGGGAGTCACCGGGGAGCTGTTTTTT. Its coded protein is CAALAGVTGELFF.